The 30 T cell receptor beta chains below all came from one sample that was sequenced in a study of T cell changes during pregnancy in multiple sclerosis. The table came from immunoSEQ multiplex PCR; TCRdb's copy has only in-frame clones and leaves some out. Here the sample spans tens of thousands of clones, 75% to 95% being singletons. This specimen was CD8+ T cells from peripheral blood mononuclear cells, taken before pregnancy. The receptor set was obtained from a female donor with multiple sclerosis, enrolled in a pregnancy study.

The gene calls are TRBV10-1 and TRBJ1-1; D is unresolved. Trimming removed 3 bases from V and 3 bases from J, with 11 bases in between. CDR1 is WNHNN, CDR2 SYGVQD, per germline (reference sequence). This CDR3 spans 14 amino acids. This chain's CDR3 is CASSDDKPYTEAFF. The DNA for the CDR3 is TGCGCCAGCAGTGACGATAAGCCCTACACTGAAGCTTTCTTT.

This clone came up once. This rearrangement joins TRBV13 to TRBJ2-3; D is ambiguous. Germline-derived CDR1 and CDR2 are PRHDT and FYEKMQ (reference sequence). The CDR3 has 14 amino acids. V was shortened by 5 bases and J by 2 bases, with 11 bases between the two germline ends. The CDR3 sequence: CASSLGVATDTQYF. Here the CDR3 DNA reads TGTGCCAGCAGCCTCGGAGTCGCCACAGATACGCAGTATTTT. The full variable domain, in which reference TRBV13 and TRBJ2-3 provide the parts outside the CDR3, is AAGVIQSPRHLIKEKRETATLKCYPIPRHDTVYWYQQGPGQDPQFLISFYEKMQSDKGSIPDRFSAQQFSDYHSELNMSSLELGDSALYFCASSLGVATDTQYFGPGTRLTVL.

The chain has TRBV27 and TRBJ2-7; no clear D. V lost 5 bases and J lost 5, with 10 bases in between. Per the germline V gene, CDR1 is MNHEY and CDR2 is SMNVEV (reference sequence). The CDR3 contains 12 residues. CDR3 in DNA: TGTGCCAGCAGTACCCGAGGCCACGAGCAGTACTTC. This encodes CASSTRGHEQYF.

The chain has TRBV18 and TRBJ2-7; weak D call: TRBD1 (5 bases). CDR1 and CDR2 (germline): KGHSH, LQKENI. This CDR3 comprises 16 residues. The V end was cut by 2 bases, the J end by 1 base, with 15 bases between. The DNA of the CDR3 is TGTGCCAGCTCACCAATGAAGGGGATAGGGTCCTACGAGCAGTACTTC. This codes for CASSPMKGIGSYEQYF.

Only one count was recorded for this clone. CDR3 in amino acids: CASSPKTGFNEQFF. The CDR3 DNA is TGTGCCAGCAGCCCAAAGACAGGGTTCAATGAGCAGTTCTTC. The chain uses TRBV5-4 and TRBJ2-1; the match to TRBD1 covers 7 bases. Germline V gene lookup returns CDR1 SGHNT and CDR2 YYREEE (reference sequence). Trimming removed 4 bases from V and 6 bases from J; junction bases left unmatched: 7. CDR3 length equals 14 residues.

CDR3 amino acids: CASSGLEPQETQYF. CDR3 nucleotides: TGTGCCAGCAGCGGACTAGAACCCCAAGAGACCCAGTACTTC. The chain recombines TRBV2 with TRBJ2-5, with 7 bases that match TRBD2. The CDR3 contains 14 residues. Losses at the gene ends were 6 bases for V and 1 base for J; bases not matched to a gene: 5. Germline values: CDR1 SNHLY, CDR2 FYNNEI.

The chain carries TRBV6-1 and TRBJ1-2; no clear D. There are 10 residues in the CDR3. Trimming took off 0 bases at V and 11 bases at J, with 4 bases between the two ends. CDR1 is MNHNS and CDR2 is SASEGT in the germline V gene. The CDR3 region has the DNA TGTGCCAGCAGTGAAGCCCGGTACACCTTC. The encoded protein is CASSEARYTF.

This rearrangement joins TRBV27 to TRBJ1-2; D is perhaps TRBD1 (5 bases). Per germline, CDR1 MNHEY and CDR2 SMNVEV (reference sequence). The V gene lost 0 bases and the J gene lost 4 bases, with 9 bases spanning the gap. The CDR3 runs 14 residues. CDR3 nucleotides: TGTGCCAGCAGTTTATCCAGGGTTGGCTATGGCTACACCTTC. Amino acid sequence: CASSLSRVGYGYTF.

The chain employs TRBV27 and TRBJ2-3; 7 positions match TRBD1. Looked up from germline, CDR1 is MNHEY and CDR2 is SMNVEV (reference sequence). Losses at the gene ends were 4 bases for V and 6 bases for J; bases not matched to a gene: 7. The CDR3 totals 14 residues. The CDR3 DNA is TGTGCCAGCAGTTCGGACAGGAGACGGGATACGCAGTATTTT. Translated: CASSSDRRRDTQYF.

V is TRBV6-6 and J is TRBJ1-2, with a weak D call TRBD1 (5 bases). This CDR3 is built from 11 residues. Trimming shortened V by 11 bases and J by 5 bases, and 12 bases separated the two germline ends. Germline CDR1 is MNHNY and CDR2 is SVGAGI (reference sequence). The CDR3 loop reads CAGQGLYGYTF. CDR3 in DNA: TGTGCCGGCCAGGGCCTATATGGCTACACCTTC.

The count of this clone is one. The chain recombines TRBV7-8 with TRBJ2-5; 8 nucleotides line up with TRBD2. With 1 base clipped from V and 4 bases from J, the junction kept 11 bases outside the gene matches. There are 17 residues in the CDR3. The germline V gene has CDR1 SGHVS and CDR2 FQNEAQ. The chain's CDR3 is CASSLGETGGPGETQYF. The CDR3 DNA reads as TGTGCCAGCAGCTTAGGAGAAACGGGGGGGCCGGGAGAGACCCAGTACTTC.

This chain links TRBV5-1 with TRBJ2-5; 8 nucleotides match TRBD1. From germline, CDR1 is SGHRS and CDR2 YFSETQ. The J segment lost 3 bases and the V segment lost 4 bases, leaving 20 bases of the junction unmatched. CDR3 length: 19 residues. CDR3 in DNA: TGCGCCAGCAGCGCCGGCGGGTGGGTTGGACAGGGATTTAAAGAGACCCAGTACTTC. This sequence encodes CASSAGGWVGQGFKETQYF. The whole variable domain, filled in from reference TRBV5-1 and TRBJ2-5, reads KAGVTQTPRYLIKTRGQQVTLSCSPISGHRSVSWYQQTPGQGLQFLFEYFSETQRNKGNFPGRFSGRQFSNSRSEMNVSTLELGDSALYLCASSAGGWVGQGFKETQYFGPGTRLLVL.

This sequence joins TRBV4-1 and TRBJ1-1; D is perhaps TRBD1 (6 bases). With 2 bases removed from V and 8 bases from J, the gap between germline ends came to 9 bases. The CDR3 consists of 12 residues. Germline CDR1 is MGHRA and CDR2 is YSYEKL. CDR3 DNA: TGCGCCAGCAGCCAAACCGGGACAGAAGCTTTCTTT. As protein: CASSQTGTEAFF.

This chain connects TRBV27 to TRBJ2-2; a possible D gene is TRBD2 (6 bases). CDR1 is MNHEY, CDR2 SMNVEV, per germline (reference sequence). Trimming took off 7 bases at V and 3 bases at J, with 12 bases between the two ends. This CDR3 comprises 14 residues. The CDR3 nucleotides are TGTGCCAGCACAACCGGGACTCACACCGGGGAGCTGTTTTTT. Translated, it gives CASTTGTHTGELFF.

This chain joins TRBV7-6 and TRBJ1-2; possible D gene TRBD1, 6 bases. The CDR3 runs 14 residues. Trimming shortened V by 5 bases and J by 5 bases, and 15 bases separated the two germline ends. CDR1 is SGHVS and CDR2 is FNYEAQ in the germline V gene. CDR3 amino acids: CASSVGRGKYGYTF. The CDR3 DNA reads as TGTGCCAGCAGCGTTGGTAGGGGGAAATATGGCTACACCTTC.

This clone appeared a single time. V and J are TRBV19 and TRBJ1-5, with D possibly TRBD1 on 5 matching bases. The CDR3 consists of 16 residues. V lost 6 bases, J lost 3 bases, and 18 bases lay in between. Germline CDR1 is LNHDA and CDR2 is SQIVND (reference sequence). CDR3 sequence: CASSPSSWGPNQPQHF. In nucleotides, the CDR3 is TGTGCCAGTAGCCCTTCTAGTTGGGGCCCCAATCAGCCCCAGCATTTT. Together with reference TRBV19 and TRBJ1-5, the CDR3 gives the full variable domain: DGGITQSPKYLFRKEGQNVTLSCEQNLNHDAMYWYRQDPGQGLRLIYYSQIVNDFQKGDIAEGYSVSREKKESFPLTVTSAQKNPTAFYLCASSPSSWGPNQPQHFGDGTRLSIL.

V gene TRBV6-6 combines with J gene TRBJ1-2; D is uncertain. The germline V gene encodes CDR1 MNHNY and CDR2 SVGAGI (reference sequence). Trimming pared 4 bases from V and 1 base from J, leaving 7 bases between. This CDR3 spans 13 amino acids. The CDR3 nucleotides read TGTGCCAGCAGTTTGAGGGATAACTATGGCTACACCTTC. It yields the protein CASSLRDNYGYTF.

The chain carries TRBV29-1 and TRBJ1-2, with D maybe TRBD1 (5 bases). The V gene's germline CDR1 is SQVTM and CDR2 ANQGSEA. The CDR3 is made up of 15 amino acids. The V end was cut by 2 bases, the J end by 2 bases, with 15 bases between. DNA of the CDR3: TGCAGCGTTGAATCCCGAGAGACAGTCAACTATGGCTACACCTTC. As protein: CSVESRETVNYGYTF.

This sequence joins TRBV2 and TRBJ2-1; a possible D gene is TRBD1 (6 bases). Germline CDR1 is SNHLY and CDR2 is FYNNEI. V shed 8 bases and J shed 15 bases, with 35 bases lying between them. This CDR3 comprises 17 residues. The CDR3, as DNA: TGTGCCAGCGGGTTGCAGGCGGCGCGAGAACAGGGACCCCGGTTGTTCTTC. Its protein is CASGLQAAREQGPRLFF.

The V call is TRBV4-1, the J call TRBJ2-7, with D maybe TRBD1 (5 bases). The CDR3 totals 16 residues. Germline V gene sequence: CDR1 MGHRA, CDR2 YSYEKL. The V end was cut by 0 bases, the J end by 4 bases, with 16 bases between. CDR3 bases: TGCGCCAGCAGCCAAGATGGGGCGTCGGGCGTATACGAGCAGTACTTC. Its protein product is CASSQDGASGVYEQYF.

The J gene is TRBJ2-7, the V gene TRBV4-2, with 7 bases fitting TRBD2. CDR3 length: 16 residues. Looked up from germline, CDR1 is LGHNA and CDR2 is YNFKEQ. V trimming: 1 base; J trimming: 0 bases; junction bases outside the gene matches: 6. The CDR3 sequence is CASSQAAGGSSYEQYF. Written as DNA, the CDR3 is TGTGCCAGCAGCCAAGCGGCCGGCGGGAGCTCCTACGAGCAGTACTTC.

This clone has a single count. The chain links TRBV29-1 to TRBJ2-2, with D unresolved. Trimming removed 4 bases from V and 5 bases from J, with 11 bases in between. Germline V gene lookup returns CDR1 SQVTM and CDR2 ANQGSEA. The CDR3 is 13 residues long. CDR3 protein: CSVALSSTGELFF. The DNA for the CDR3 is TGCAGCGTTGCGCTTAGCTCAACCGGGGAGCTGTTTTTT.

This chain uses TRBV18 with TRBJ2-1, with 9 bases identical to TRBD1. The CDR3 sequence is 15 residues long. The junction had 8 bases not matched to a gene; V was cut back by 4 bases and J by 7 bases. CDR1 is KGHSH and CDR2 is LQKENI in the germline V gene. CDR3 DNA: TGTGCCAGCTCACGATCGGGACAGGGTTCTAATGAGCAGTTCTTC. Its translation is CASSRSGQGSNEQFF.

The chain joins TRBV5-5 to TRBJ2-1, with D maybe TRBD2 (5 bases). Germline V gives CDR1 SGHKS, CDR2 YYEKEE (reference sequence). The CDR3 consists of 14 residues. Trimming cost V 3 bases and J 8 bases, with 15 bases left between them. In DNA, the CDR3 is TGTGCCAGCAGCTCACGCTTCGGGAACTATGAGCAGTTCTTC. Protein product: CASSSRFGNYEQFF.

The gene calls are TRBV7-9 and TRBJ2-7; TRBD1 aligns across 7 bases. The V and J ends lost 5 bases and 4 bases, in that order; junction bases with no gene match: 11. Germline CDR1 reads SEHNR; CDR2 reads FQNEAQ (reference sequence). The CDR3 has 15 residues. The CDR3 here is CASSLLGDRDYEQYF. The CDR3 bases are TGTGCCAGCAGCCTTCTCGGGGACAGAGATTACGAGCAGTACTTC.

The CDR3 DNA reads TGCAGCGTTGAACAAGGAGACACCGGGGAGCTGTTTTTT. Residues: CSVEQGDTGELFF. The chain recombines TRBV29-1 with TRBJ2-2; D gene ambiguous. Germline loops: CDR1 SQVTM, CDR2 ANQGSEA. V lost 2 bases and J 3 bases, leaving 7 bases between the germline ends. The CDR3 has 13 amino acids.

The chain carries TRBV15 and TRBJ2-7, with 8 bases that match TRBD1. J gave up 4 bases and V 4 bases, and 9 bases lay outside the gene matches. Per the germline V gene, CDR1 is LNHNV and CDR2 is YYDKDF (reference sequence). The CDR3 is 15 amino acids. The CDR3 loop is CATSTRGQVLYEQYF. The CDR3 nucleotides read TGTGCCACCAGCACCCGGGGACAGGTCCTATACGAGCAGTACTTC.

The rearrangement uses TRBV14 and TRBJ1-3; TRBD1 agrees at 7 bases. This CDR3 contains 16 residues. CDR1 SGHDN and CDR2 FVKESK come from the germline V gene. V trimming: 2 bases; J trimming: 3 bases; junction bases outside the gene matches: 7. The CDR3 DNA sequence: TGTGCCAGCAGCCAACAGGGGGTAGGGCTTGGAAACACCATATATTTT. Its translation is CASSQQGVGLGNTIYF.

The V and J genes are TRBV7-9 and TRBJ2-6; perhaps TRBD2 as D (6 bases). Germline CDR1 SEHNR, CDR2 FQNEAQ (reference sequence). The CDR3 spans 16 residues. Deletions cut 3 bases from V and 4 bases from J, with 13 bases between. The CDR3 DNA follows: TGTGCCAGCAGCTTTTCCGGGGGAGAAGGGGCCAACGTCCTGACTTTC. It yields the protein CASSFSGGEGANVLTF.

The rearrangement links TRBV27 to TRBJ1-1; D not certain. Germline CDR1 MNHEY, CDR2 SMNVEV (reference sequence). Trimming removed 4 bases from V and 1 base from J, with 4 bases in between. The CDR3 extends over 12 amino acids. The CDR3 reads CASSSGNTEAFF. Written as DNA, the CDR3 is TGTGCCAGCAGTTCAGGGAACACTGAAGCTTTCTTT.